What follows is one T cell receptor beta chain and its context. Original data processing: Amplified reference gene primers provided the basis for estimating nucleated cell counts. Data came from immunoSEQ multiplex PCR; TCRdb stores just in-frame clones and leaves some out. That table gives V, J and clone size, and the DNA gave D and trimming. The table lists about 58,000 clones, about four fifths of them singletons, with less than 35% in the top ten. Trimming at V came to 5 bases and at J to 4 bases, leaving 7 bases not matched to a gene. The CDR3 extends over 14 amino acids. CDR1 and CDR2 (germline): SGHTA, FQGNSA. This entry comes from a study of blood T cell repertoires in COVID-19. Study background: COVID-19 samples, acute and convalescent, were from the United States, Italy and Spain. Sources were T cells, B-cell-depleted T cells, or PBMCs; the material itself was cDNA or gDNA.

The chain links TRBV7-2 to TRBJ1-2, with 7 bases lining up with TRBD1. This clonotype originated in a human donor in a cohort sampled during active COVID-19. Sequenced input: peripheral blood. The CDR3 loop reads CASSPGQVPYGYTF. CDR3 bases: TGTGCCAGCAGCCCCGGACAGGTTCCCTATGGCTACACCTTC.